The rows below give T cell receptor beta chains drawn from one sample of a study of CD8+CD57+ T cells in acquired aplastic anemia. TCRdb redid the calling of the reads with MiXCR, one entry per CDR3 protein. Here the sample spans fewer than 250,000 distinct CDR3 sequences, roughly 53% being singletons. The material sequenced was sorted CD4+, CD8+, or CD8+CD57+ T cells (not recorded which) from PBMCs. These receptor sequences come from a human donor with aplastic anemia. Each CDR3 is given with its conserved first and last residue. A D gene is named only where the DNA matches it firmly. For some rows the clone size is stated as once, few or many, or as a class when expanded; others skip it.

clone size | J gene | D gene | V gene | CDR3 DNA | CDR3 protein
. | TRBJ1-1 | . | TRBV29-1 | TGCAGCGCTTTTACCATGAACACTGAGGCTTTCTTT | CSAFTMNTEAFF
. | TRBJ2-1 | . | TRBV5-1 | TGCGCCAGCACTAACCTCAGGTACAATGAGCAGTTCTTC | CASTNLRYNEQFF
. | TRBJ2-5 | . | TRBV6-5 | TGTGCCAGCAGTACGGGACGCCCCGGGGAAGAGACCCAGTACTTC | CASSTGRPGEETQYF
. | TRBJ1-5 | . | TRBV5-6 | TGTGCCAGCAGCTTGGGGGGGGGGGCCCTCAATCAGCCCCAGCATTTT | CASSLGGGALNQPQHF
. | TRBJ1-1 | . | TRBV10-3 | TGTGCCATCAGTGAGTCCGGGGCAGTGAAACAAGTGACTGGAGCTTTCTTT | CAISESGAVKQVTGAFF
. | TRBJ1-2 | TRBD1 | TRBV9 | TGTGCCAGCAGCCACGGACAGGGCAGGGATGGCTACACCTTC | CASSHGQGRDGYTF
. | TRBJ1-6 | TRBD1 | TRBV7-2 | TGTGCCAGCAGCTTACGGCCAGGGGGATATAATTCACCCCTCCACTTT | CASSLRPGGYNSPLHF
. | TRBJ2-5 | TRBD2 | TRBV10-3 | TGTGCCATCAGTGAGTCGTTTCCTAGCGGGACCAGGGCGCAAGAGACCCAGTACTTC | CAISESFPSGTRAQETQYF
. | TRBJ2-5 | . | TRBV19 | TGTGCCAGTAGTATAAAAATGAACACTGAGACCCAGTACTTC | CASSIKMNTETQYF
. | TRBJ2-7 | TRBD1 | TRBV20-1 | TGCAGTGCTGCAAGGGGGCCTCTCTACGAGCAGTACTTC | CSAARGPLYEQYF
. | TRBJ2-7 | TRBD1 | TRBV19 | TGTGCCAGCGTCGGACAGGGGGGTAACGAGCAGTACTTC | CASVGQGGNEQYF
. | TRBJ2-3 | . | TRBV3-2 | TGTGCCGCCGAACGTCCAGCGGGGACCACAGATACGCAGTATTTT | CAAERPAGTTDTQYF
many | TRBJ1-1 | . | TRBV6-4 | TGTGCCAGCAGCCCTACCCGAAGCCATACTGAAGCTTTCTTT | CASSPTRSHTEAFF
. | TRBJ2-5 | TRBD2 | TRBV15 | TGTGCCACCAGCACCGGGAGGGGAGGCAATCAGCCCCAGTACTTC | CATSTGRGGNQPQYF
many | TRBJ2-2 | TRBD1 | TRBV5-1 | TGCGCCAGCAGCTCAAGACAGGGGGCCGGGGAGCTGTTTTTT | CASSSRQGAGELFF
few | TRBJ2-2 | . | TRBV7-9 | TGTGCCAGCAGCGATCGTAGGAGACTAGGGGAGCTGTTTTTT | CASSDRRRLGELFF
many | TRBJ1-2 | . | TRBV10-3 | TGTGCCATCCCGGCTAACTATGGCTACACCTTC | CAIPANYGYTF
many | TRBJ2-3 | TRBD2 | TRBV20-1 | TGCAGTGCTAGACCCGCCGGGACTAGCGGGGGAACTAGCACAGATACGCAGTATTTT | CSARPAGTSGGTSTDTQYF
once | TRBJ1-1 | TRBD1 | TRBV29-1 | TGCAGCGTTCGACAGGGGGAGGGCACTGAAGCTTTCTTT | CSVRQGEGTEAFF
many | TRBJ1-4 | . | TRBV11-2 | TGTGCCAGCAGCTTAGCACAGATTAATGAAAAACTGTTTTTT | CASSLAQINEKLFF
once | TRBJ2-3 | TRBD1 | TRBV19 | TGTGCCAGTAGTATAGGACAGGGTTGGACAGATACGCAGTATTTT | CASSIGQGWTDTQYF
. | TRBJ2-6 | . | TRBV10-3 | TGTGCCATCAGTTTGTCAGGGAGTAGTTCTGGGGCCAACGTCCTGACTTTC | CAISLSGSSSGANVLTF
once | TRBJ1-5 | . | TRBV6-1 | TGTGCCAGCATAGGGGGGGGACCCAATCAGCCCCAGCATTTT | CASIGGGPNQPQHF
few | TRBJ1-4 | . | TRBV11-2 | TGTGCCAGCAGCCCCCGGCGGGGGGCGAGAGGTGAAAAACTGTTTTTT | CASSPRRGARGEKLFF
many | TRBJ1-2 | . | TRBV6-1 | TGTGCCAGCAGTGATTTACAGGCCAGCTATGGCTACACCTTC | CASSDLQASYGYTF
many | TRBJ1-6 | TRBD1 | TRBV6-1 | TGTGCCAGCCGCACAGGGGGTAATTCACCCCTCCACTTT | CASRTGGNSPLHF
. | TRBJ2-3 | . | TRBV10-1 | TGCGCCAGCAGGGCGGGACCCACAGATACGCAGTATTTT | CASRAGPTDTQYF
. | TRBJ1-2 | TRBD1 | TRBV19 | TGTGCCAGTATAGGACAGGGGGTATTCCTTTCTGGCTACACCTTC | CASIGQGVFLSGYTF
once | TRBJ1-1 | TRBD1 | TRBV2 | TGTGCCAGCGCCCGGGACAGCATGAACACTGAAGCTTTCTTT | CASARDSMNTEAFF
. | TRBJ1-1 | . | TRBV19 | TGTGCCAGTAGTCCCAGGAGGACTGAAGCTTTCTTT | CASSPRRTEAFF
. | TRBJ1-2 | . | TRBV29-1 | TGCAGCGTCCTTCCCGTCCGACAGACCTATGGCTACACCTTC | CSVLPVRQTYGYTF
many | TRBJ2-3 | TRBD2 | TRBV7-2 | TGTGCCAGCAGCACTTTAGCGGGGGGGCCAGGCGATACGCAGTATTTT | CASSTLAGGPGDTQYF
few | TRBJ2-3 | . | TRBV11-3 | TGCGCCAGCAGCTCCAGCTCGGGCACGCAGTATTTT | CASSSSSGTQYF
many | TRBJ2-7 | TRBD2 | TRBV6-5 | TGTGCCAGCAGTTACTCGTCGGTTAGCGGGGCCACCTACGAGCAGTACTTC | CASSYSSVSGATYEQYF
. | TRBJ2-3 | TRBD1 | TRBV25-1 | TGTGCCAGCGGAAGAGCAGGGGGTTTGACAGATACGCAGTATTTT | CASGRAGGLTDTQYF
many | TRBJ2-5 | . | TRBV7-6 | TGTGCCAGCAGCTCCTGGGGGAGTCAAGAGACCCAGTACTTC | CASSSWGSQETQYF
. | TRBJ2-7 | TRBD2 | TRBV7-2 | TGTGCCAGCAGCTTAGCTGTGGTAGCGGGGCGCTACGAGCAGTACTTC | CASSLAVVAGRYEQYF
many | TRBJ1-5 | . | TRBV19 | TGTGCCAGTAGTATTACCCCTCATGGGGCTAGCAATCAGCCCCAGCATTTT | CASSITPHGASNQPQHF
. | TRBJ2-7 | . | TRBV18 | TGTGCCAGCTCACCACCGTTAAGATTGGACGAGCAGTACTTC | CASSPPLRLDEQYF
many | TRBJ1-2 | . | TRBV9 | TGTGCCAGCAGCGATCCCCTGGGCGGCCCCCGTTCTATCTATGGCTACACCTTC | CASSDPLGGPRSIYGYTF
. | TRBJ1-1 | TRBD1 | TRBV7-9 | TGTGCCAGCAGCTTAGCCGGGACAGGGTATGAAGCTTTCTTT | CASSLAGTGYEAFF
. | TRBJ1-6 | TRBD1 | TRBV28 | TGTGCCAGCAGTTTATGGGGATGGGGACAGGGGTACACCCTCCACTTT | CASSLWGWGQGYTLHF
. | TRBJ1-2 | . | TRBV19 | TGTGCCAGTAGTCGGGGTAAGACAGATACGCAGTATGGCTACACCTTC | CASSRGKTDTQYGYTF
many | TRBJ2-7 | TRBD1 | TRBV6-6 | TGTGCCAGCAGTTACGTGGGGACAGGGGGCTTCTACGAGCAGTACTTC | CASSYVGTGGFYEQYF
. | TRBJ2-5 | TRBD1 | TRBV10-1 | TGTGCCATCAGCCGCGCCGAGGGACAGGGGGGAGGAGAGACCCAGTACTTC | CAISRAEGQGGGETQYF
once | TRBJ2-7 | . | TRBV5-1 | TGTGCCAGCACCTTAGCCCCCTACGAGCAGTACTTC | CASTLAPYEQYF